Listed below are T cell receptor beta chains from one sample, sequenced in a study of spatial heterogeneity in lung cancer. Via MiXCR, TCRdb re-called the 5' RACE reads, giving one row per CDR3 protein. The sample lists around 24,000 distinct CDR3 sequences; over 10% were seen once. The starting material was PBMCs, obtained at surgery. The receptors shown here come from a female donor with early-stage non-small cell lung cancer. CDR3s include the opening cysteine and the closing phenylalanine or tryptophan. The order of the fields is D gene, clone size, J gene, V gene, CDR3 protein, CDR3 DNA. D genes are given only for firm matches. The size field is filled for only some rows; it gives once, few, many or a size class.

>TRBD1|once|TRBJ2-2|TRBV10-3
CAISDYGTANTGELFF
TGTGCCATCAGTGATTACGGGACAGCGAACACCGGGGAGCTGTTTTTT
>NA|NA|TRBJ1-5|TRBV3-1
CASSQAIGEQPQHF
TGTGCCAGCAGCCAAGCTATAGGGGAACAGCCCCAGCATTTT
>TRBD1|many|TRBJ2-7|TRBV6-1
CASSERSGQGLADEQYF
TGTGCCAGCAGTGAAAGAAGTGGACAGGGATTAGCGGACGAGCAGTACTTC
>TRBD2|many|TRBJ2-2|TRBV9
CASSVFETSGIGELFF
TGTGCCAGCAGCGTATTTGAGACTAGCGGCATCGGGGAGCTGTTTTTT
>TRBD1|many|TRBJ1-2|TRBV12-3/TRBV12-4
CASSVDRVSYGYTF
TGTGCCAGCAGTGTAGACAGGGTCAGCTATGGCTACACCTTC
>TRBD2|few|TRBJ2-2|TRBV25-1
CASRRPGGLNTGELFF
TGTGCCAGCCGCCGTCCGGGGGGGTTGAACACCGGGGAGCTGTTTTTT
>TRBD1|many|TRBJ2-5|TRBV20-1
CRTGNVETQYF
TGCAGGACAGGGAATGTGGAGACCCAGTACTTC
>TRBD2|many|TRBJ2-1|TRBV7-2
CASSLELAGGSEQFF
TGTGCCAGCAGCTTAGAACTAGCGGGAGGGAGCGAGCAGTTCTTC
>NA|many|TRBJ2-2|TRBV4-3
CASSQVPYKGTGELFF
TGCGCCAGCAGCCAAGTTCCCTATAAGGGCACCGGGGAGCTGTTTTTT
>TRBD1|NA|TRBJ1-3|TRBV18
CASSLGQLSGNTIYF
TGTGCCAGCTCACTGGGACAGTTATCCGGAAACACCATATATTTT
>TRBD1|medium-sized|TRBJ1-4|TRBV28
CASLGGDRNEKLFF
TGTGCCAGCTTGGGTGGGGACAGGAATGAAAAACTGTTTTTT
>TRBD1|NA|TRBJ1-5|TRBV6-6
CASSYRTGTGNNQPQHF
TGTGCCAGCAGTTACCGAACCGGGACAGGGAACAATCAGCCCCAGCATTTT
>TRBD1|NA|TRBJ2-2|TRBV5-1
CASSGGTGANTGELFF
TGCGCCAGCAGCGGGGGGACAGGAGCCAACACCGGGGAGCTGTTTTTT
>NA|many|TRBJ2-1|TRBV12-3/TRBV12-4
CASSWLSNEQFF
TGTGCCAGCAGTTGGCTAAGCAATGAGCAGTTCTTC
>NA|many|TRBJ2-1|TRBV30
CAWSFDEQFF
TGTGCCTGGAGTTTCGATGAGCAGTTCTTC
>TRBD1|few|TRBJ2-2|TRBV12-5
CASGDRGTGELFF
TGTGCTAGTGGGGACAGGGGCACCGGGGAGCTGTTTTTT
>NA|many|TRBJ1-1|TRBV14
CASSQEVYTEAFF
TGTGCCAGCAGCCAAGAGGTCTACACTGAAGCTTTCTTT
>TRBD2|many|TRBJ2-1|TRBV7-2
CASGSGSSYNEQFF
TGTGCCAGCGGAAGCGGGAGCTCCTACAATGAGCAGTTCTTC
>NA|many|TRBJ2-1|TRBV11-1
CASSLGGETYNEQFF
TGTGCCAGCAGCTTAGGGGGGGAGACCTACAATGAGCAGTTCTTC
>TRBD1|few|TRBJ1-2|TRBV28
CANLPGQGARGYTF
TGTGCCAACCTGCCGGGACAGGGGGCGCGGGGCTACACCTTC
>TRBD1|many|TRBJ1-2|TRBV11-2
CASSSGQGARGGYTF
TGTGCCAGCAGCTCCGGACAGGGGGCGCGTGGGGGCTACACCTTC
>TRBD1|NA|TRBJ1-6|TRBV27
CASRGQSPNSPLHF
TGTGCCAGCAGGGGACAGTCCCCTAATTCACCCCTCCACTTT
>TRBD2|many|TRBJ2-1|TRBV3-1
CASSQLAGGPGDEQFF
TGTGCCAGCAGCCAATTAGCGGGGGGGCCGGGTGATGAGCAGTTCTTC
>TRBD1|many|TRBJ2-1|TRBV27
CASSFEGKRQGSYNEQFF
TGTGCCAGCAGTTTTGAGGGGAAAAGACAGGGGTCCTACAATGAGCAGTTCTTC
>NA|NA|TRBJ2-1|TRBV7-2
CASGIGASYNEQFF
TGTGCCAGCGGAATAGGGGCCTCCTACAATGAGCAGTTCTTC
>TRBD1|many|TRBJ1-5|TRBV25-1
CASSQSGTGPCSVEKNQPQHF
TGTGCCAGCAGTCAATCCGGGACAGGGCCTTGTTCGGTTGAGAAAAATCAGCCCCAGCATTTT
>TRBD1|many|TRBJ1-4|TRBV4-2
CASSPGQPAEKLFF
TGTGCCAGCAGCCCGGGACAGCCAGCTGAAAAACTGTTTTTT
>NA|many|TRBJ2-6|TRBV4-3
CASSRDRSGANVLTF
TGCGCCAGCAGCAGAGACAGGTCTGGGGCCAACGTCCTGACTTTC
>NA|NA|TRBJ2-5|TRBV5-5
CASSLMAGTQETQYF
TGTGCCAGCAGCTTAATGGCGGGGACCCAAGAGACCCAGTACTTC
>NA|many|TRBJ2-5|TRBV5-4
CASSFHVVGLETQYF
TGTGCCAGCAGCTTCCACGTCGTCGGGTTGGAGACCCAGTACTTC
>NA|few|TRBJ2-7|TRBV29-1
CSVEDRDSYEQYF
TGCAGCGTTGAAGACCGAGACTCCTACGAGCAGTACTTC
>NA|many|TRBJ1-6|TRBV27
CASSYSFLEPLHF
TGTGCCAGCTCTTATTCGTTCCTGGAACCCCTCCACTTT
>NA|many|TRBJ2-1|TRBV20-1
CSAREKVGAPARYNEQFF
TGCAGTGCTAGAGAAAAGGTTGGCGCTCCAGCCAGGTACAATGAGCAGTTCTTC
>NA|many|TRBJ2-1|TRBV20-1
CSAISAADYNEQFF
TGCAGTGCTATATCTGCGGCGGATTACAATGAGCAGTTCTTC
>NA|many|TRBJ1-3|TRBV27
CASSSTIGDTIYF
TGTGCCAGCAGTTCCACCATTGGAGACACCATATATTTT
>TRBD2|many|TRBJ2-7|TRBV4-2
CASSQGGSSGVSYEQYF
TGTGCCAGCAGCCAAGGGGGATCTAGCGGGGTCTCCTACGAGCAGTACTTC
>NA|many|TRBJ1-1|TRBV6-5
CASGRGTEAFF
TGTGCCAGCGGAAGGGGAACCGAAGCTTTCTTT
>NA|many|TRBJ2-5|TRBV6-5
CASSPEGWGTQYF
TGTGCCAGCAGTCCCGAGGGATGGGGGACCCAGTACTTC
>NA|NA|TRBJ1-1|TRBV2
CAGRGLNTEAFF
TGTGCCGGCAGGGGACTGAACACTGAAGCTTTCTTT
>NA|many|TRBJ2-6|TRBV24-1
CATGHEASGANVLTF
TGTGCCACCGGCCACGAAGCCTCTGGGGCCAACGTCCTGACTTTC
>TRBD2|NA|TRBJ2-1|TRBV29-1
CSVEPGKVAGNEQFF
TGCAGCGTTGAACCTGGAAAGGTAGCGGGCAATGAGCAGTTCTTC
>NA|many|TRBJ2-3|TRBV10-3
CAIRRDTGTDTQYF
TGTGCCATCAGAAGGGACACCGGCACAGATACGCAGTATTTT
>NA|few|TRBJ1-5|TRBV28
CASSQGRLGSNQPQHF
TGTGCCAGCAGCCAGGGCCGGTTAGGTAGCAATCAGCCCCAGCATTTT
>NA|many|TRBJ2-1|TRBV19
CASSRQGGNNEQFF
TGTGCCAGTAGCAGACAGGGAGGCAACAATGAGCAGTTCTTC
>TRBD1|many|TRBJ1-4|TRBV12-3/TRBV12-4
CASSATGGANEKLFF
TGTGCCAGCAGTGCAACAGGGGGCGCGAATGAAAAACTGTTTTTT
>NA|NA|TRBJ2-5|TRBV20-1
CSARVGVRETQYF
TGCAGTGCTAGGGTGGGAGTTCGAGAGACCCAGTACTTC
>NA|medium-sized|TRBJ2-5|TRBV7-2
CASSPTGETQYF
TGTGCCAGCAGCCCGACCGGGGAGACCCAGTACTTC
>NA|NA|TRBJ2-7|TRBV29-1
CSVRLGSYEQYF
TGCAGCGTCCGACTCGGATCCTACGAGCAGTACTTC
>NA|many|TRBJ2-6|TRBV19
CASGDTRSGANVLTF
TGTGCCAGTGGGGACACACGCTCTGGGGCCAACGTCCTGACTTTC
>TRBD2|NA|TRBJ2-3|TRBV20-1
CRAFSAGVGKYTDTQYF
TGCAGGGCCTTTAGCGCGGGAGTGGGGAAGTACACAGATACGCAGTATTTT
>NA|many|TRBJ1-2|TRBV4-2
CASSQDPGLLRSEGYTF
TGTGCCAGCAGCCAAGATCCGGGCCTCTTGCGTTCGGAGGGCTACACCTTC
>NA|many|TRBJ2-7|TRBV14
CASSLYRNEQYF
TGTGCCAGCAGCCTATACAGGAACGAGCAGTACTTC
>TRBD1|many|TRBJ2-1|TRBV7-3
CASSLRQGPADEQFF
TGTGCCAGCAGCCTAAGACAGGGTCCGGCGGATGAGCAGTTCTTC
>NA|many|TRBJ2-1|TRBV2
CATSKSPSYNEQFF
TGTGCCACCTCGAAGAGCCCTTCCTACAATGAGCAGTTCTTC